This TCR beta chain was identified during a study of cytomegalovirus exposure and HLA in healthy donors. Trimming shortened V by 8 bases and J by 8 bases, and 9 bases separated the two germline ends. The CDR3 sequence is 11 residues long. Germline CDR1 and CDR2: SEHNR and FQNEAQ (reference sequence). Use of 60 Vbeta and 13 Jbeta primers characterized the PCR. TCRdb's table, derived via immunoSEQ multiplex PCR, lists solely in-frame clones and lacks some. The sample consists of fewer than 200,000 clones, about 82% of them appearing once. As regards this clone: Its antigen is unidentified.

The study's findings and limits: A missense DCLRE1C variant was associated with V- and J-gene trimming of TCR beta chains in a later analysis, and an independent cohort replicated the association. Segments of the TCR beta V type were, in most cases, productive about 87% or about 30% of the time in an earlier analysis.

This TCR was sampled from a woman younger than 45 in good health and CMV-seropositive. Specimen: PBMCs. This sequence joins TRBV7-9 and TRBJ2-2; D gene ambiguous. The CDR3 here is CASEEAGELFF. The CDR3 bases are TGTGCCAGCGAAGAGGCTGGGGAGCTGTTTTTT.